This T cell receptor (beta chain) was documented in a study of blood T cell repertoires in COVID-19. Looking at the study overall: Material from acute and convalescent COVID-19 was sourced from the United States, Italy and Spain. PBMCs, B-cell-depleted T cells, or T cells provided the cDNA or gDNA that made up the material.

Per the original methods: Quantification of nucleated cells was approximated via reference gene primer amplification. This table comes from immunoSEQ multiplex PCR, and its TCRdb copy is limited to in-frame clones, with some not included. That table supplies the V and J calls and clone size; D and trimming were determined from the DNA. The data contain around 260,000 clones, 83% of them singletons. CDR3 length: 15 residues. V lost 4 bases to trimming and J lost 4 bases; unmatched junction nucleotides: 5. From germline, CDR1 is LGHDT and CDR2 YNNKEL (reference sequence). The source is a woman aged 45-59 years who had recovered from COVID-19. The J gene is TRBJ1-5, the V gene TRBV3-1 (or the pseudogene TRBV3-2), with TRBD1 identical over 9 bases. Specimen: peripheral blood. The CDR3 region has the DNA TGTGCCAGCAGCCTCGGGACAGGGAGTAATCAGCCCCAGCATTTT. Translation gives CASSLGTGSNQPQHF.